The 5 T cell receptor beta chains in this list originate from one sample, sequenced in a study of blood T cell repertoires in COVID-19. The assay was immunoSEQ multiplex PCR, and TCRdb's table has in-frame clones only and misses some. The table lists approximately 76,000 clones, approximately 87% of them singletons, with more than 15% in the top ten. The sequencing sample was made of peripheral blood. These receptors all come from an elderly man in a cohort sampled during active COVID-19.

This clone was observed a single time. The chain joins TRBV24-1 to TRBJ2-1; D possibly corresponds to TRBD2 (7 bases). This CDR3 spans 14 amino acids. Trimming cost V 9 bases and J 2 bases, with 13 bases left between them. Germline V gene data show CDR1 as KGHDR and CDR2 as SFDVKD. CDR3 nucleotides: TGTGCCACCCAAAGGGGGGGGGCCTACAATGAGCAGTTCTTC. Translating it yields CATQRGGAYNEQFF.

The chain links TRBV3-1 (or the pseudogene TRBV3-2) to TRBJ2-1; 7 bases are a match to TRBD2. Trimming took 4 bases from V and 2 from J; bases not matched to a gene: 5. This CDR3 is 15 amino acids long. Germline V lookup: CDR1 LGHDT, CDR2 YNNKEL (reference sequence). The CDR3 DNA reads TGTGCCAGCAGCCTGTCGGGGGGAGCCTACAATGAGCAGTTCTTC. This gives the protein CASSLSGGAYNEQFF.

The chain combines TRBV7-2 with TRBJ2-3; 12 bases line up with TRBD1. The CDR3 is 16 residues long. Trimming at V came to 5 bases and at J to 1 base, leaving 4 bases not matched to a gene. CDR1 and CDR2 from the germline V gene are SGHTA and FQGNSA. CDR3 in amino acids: CASSLGQGAGTDTQYF. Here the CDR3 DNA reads TGTGCCAGCAGCCTGGGACAGGGGGCCGGCACAGATACGCAGTATTTT.

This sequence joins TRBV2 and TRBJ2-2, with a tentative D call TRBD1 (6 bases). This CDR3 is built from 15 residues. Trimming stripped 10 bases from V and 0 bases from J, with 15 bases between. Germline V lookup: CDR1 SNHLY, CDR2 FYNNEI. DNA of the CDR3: TGTGCCATCAACCCCGGGGACACGAACACCGGGGAGCTGTTTTTT. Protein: CAINPGDTNTGELFF.

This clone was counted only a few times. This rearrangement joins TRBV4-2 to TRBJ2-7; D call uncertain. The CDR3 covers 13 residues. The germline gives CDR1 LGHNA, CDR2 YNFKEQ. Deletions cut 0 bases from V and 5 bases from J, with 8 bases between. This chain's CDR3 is CASSQDLRDEQYF. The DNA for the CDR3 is TGTGCCAGCAGCCAAGATCTACGCGACGAGCAGTACTTC.